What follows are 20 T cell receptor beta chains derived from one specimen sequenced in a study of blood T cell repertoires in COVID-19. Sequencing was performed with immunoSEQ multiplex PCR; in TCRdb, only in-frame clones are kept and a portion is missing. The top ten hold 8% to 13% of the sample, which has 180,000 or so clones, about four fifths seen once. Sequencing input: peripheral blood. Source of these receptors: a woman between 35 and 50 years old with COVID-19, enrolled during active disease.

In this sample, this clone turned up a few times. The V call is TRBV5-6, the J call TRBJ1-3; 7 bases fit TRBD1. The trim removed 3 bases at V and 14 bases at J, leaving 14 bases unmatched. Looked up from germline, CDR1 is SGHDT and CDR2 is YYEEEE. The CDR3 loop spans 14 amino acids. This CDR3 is CASSSRDSGPQLYF. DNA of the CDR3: TGTGCCAGCAGCTCCCGGGACAGTGGGCCGCAATTATATTTT.

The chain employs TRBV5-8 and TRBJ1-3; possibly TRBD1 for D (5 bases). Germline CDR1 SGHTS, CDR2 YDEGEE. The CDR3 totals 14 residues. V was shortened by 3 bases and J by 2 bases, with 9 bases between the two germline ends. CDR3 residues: CASSYRNTGNTIYF. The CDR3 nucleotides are TGTGCCAGCAGCTACAGGAATACTGGAAACACCATATATTTT.

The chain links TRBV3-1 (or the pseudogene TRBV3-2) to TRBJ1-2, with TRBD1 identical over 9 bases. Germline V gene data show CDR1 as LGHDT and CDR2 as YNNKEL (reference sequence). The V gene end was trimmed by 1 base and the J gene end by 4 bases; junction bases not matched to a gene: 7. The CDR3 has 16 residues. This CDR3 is CASSQGPGQGLYGYTF. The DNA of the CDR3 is TGTGCCAGCAGCCAAGGTCCGGGACAGGGTCTCTATGGCTACACCTTC.

CDR3 bases: TGTGCCAGCAGCTTACGACAGGGCAGCAGCACTGAAGCTTTCTTT. This sequence encodes CASSLRQGSSTEAFF. V is TRBV11-2 and J is TRBJ1-1; 7 bases fit TRBD1. V was pared by 2 bases and J by 4 bases, with 7 bases of the junction left unmatched. The germline V gene encodes CDR1 SGHAT and CDR2 FQNNGV. This CDR3 contains 15 residues. Complete variable domain (other parts from reference TRBV11-2 and TRBJ1-1): EAGVAQSPRYKIIEKRQSVAFWCNPISGHATLYWYQQILGQGPKLLIQFQNNGVVDDSQLPKDRFSAERLKGVDSTLKIQPAKLEDSAVYLCASSLRQGSSTEAFFGQGTRLTVV.

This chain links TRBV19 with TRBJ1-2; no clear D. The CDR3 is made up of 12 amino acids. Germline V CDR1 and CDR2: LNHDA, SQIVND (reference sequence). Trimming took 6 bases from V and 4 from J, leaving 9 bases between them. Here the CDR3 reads CASSAGTYGYTF. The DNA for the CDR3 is TGTGCCAGTAGCGCGGGAACCTATGGCTACACCTTC.

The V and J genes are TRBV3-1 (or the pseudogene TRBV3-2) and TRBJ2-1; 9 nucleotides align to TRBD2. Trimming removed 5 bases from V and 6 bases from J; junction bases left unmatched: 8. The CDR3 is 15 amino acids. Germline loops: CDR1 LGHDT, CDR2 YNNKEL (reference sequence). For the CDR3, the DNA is TGTGCCAGCAGCGTCGGGACTAGCCGCGCCAATGAGCAGTTCTTC. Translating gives CASSVGTSRANEQFF.

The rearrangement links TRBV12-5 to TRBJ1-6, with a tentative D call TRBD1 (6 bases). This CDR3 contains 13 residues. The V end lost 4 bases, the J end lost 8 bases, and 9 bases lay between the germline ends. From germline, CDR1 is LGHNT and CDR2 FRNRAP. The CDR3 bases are TGTGCTAGTGGTTCGGACAGTTATTCACCCCTCCACTTT. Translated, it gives CASGSDSYSPLHF. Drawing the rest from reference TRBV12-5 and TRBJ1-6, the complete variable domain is DARVTQTPRHKVTEMGQEVTMRCQPILGHNTVFWYRQTMMQGLELLAYFRNRAPLDDSGMPKDRFSAEMPDATLATLKIQPSEPRDSAVYFCASGSDSYSPLHFGNGTRLTVT.

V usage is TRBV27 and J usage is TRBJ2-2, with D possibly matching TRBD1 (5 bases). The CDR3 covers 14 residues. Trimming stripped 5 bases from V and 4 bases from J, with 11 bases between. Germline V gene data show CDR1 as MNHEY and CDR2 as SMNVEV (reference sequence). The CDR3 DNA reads TGTGCCAGCAGTCTACAGGTTCGCACCGGGGAGCTGTTTTTT. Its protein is CASSLQVRTGELFF.

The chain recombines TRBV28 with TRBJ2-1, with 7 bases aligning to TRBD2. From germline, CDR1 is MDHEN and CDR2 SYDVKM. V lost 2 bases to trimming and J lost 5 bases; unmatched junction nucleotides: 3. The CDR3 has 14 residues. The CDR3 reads CASSLAGDDNEQFF. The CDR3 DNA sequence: TGTGCCAGCAGTTTAGCGGGGGATGACAATGAGCAGTTCTTC.

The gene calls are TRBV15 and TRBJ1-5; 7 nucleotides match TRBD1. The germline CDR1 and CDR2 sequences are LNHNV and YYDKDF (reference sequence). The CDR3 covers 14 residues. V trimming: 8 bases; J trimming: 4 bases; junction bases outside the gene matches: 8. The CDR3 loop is CATSAGGYNQPQHF. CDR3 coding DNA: TGTGCCACCTCGGCAGGGGGGTATAATCAGCCCCAGCATTTT. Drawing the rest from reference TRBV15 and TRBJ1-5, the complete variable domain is DAMVIQNPRYQVTQFGKPVTLSCSQTLNHNVMYWYQQKSSQAPKLLFHYYDKDFNNEADTPDNFQSRRPNTSFCFLDIRSPGLGDTAMYLCATSAGGYNQPQHFGDGTRLSIL.

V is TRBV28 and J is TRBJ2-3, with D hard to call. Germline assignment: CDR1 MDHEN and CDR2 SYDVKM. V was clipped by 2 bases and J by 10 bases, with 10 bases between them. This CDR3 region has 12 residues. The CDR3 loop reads CASSLTRYPQYF. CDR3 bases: TGTGCCAGCAGTTTAACCCGCTATCCGCAGTATTTT. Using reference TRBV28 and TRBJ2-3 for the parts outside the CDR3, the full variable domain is DVKVTQSSRYLVKRTGEKVFLECVQDMDHENMFWYRQDPGLGLRLIYFSYDVKMKEKGDIPEGYSVSREKKERFSLILESASTNQTSMYLCASSLTRYPQYFGPGTRLTVL.

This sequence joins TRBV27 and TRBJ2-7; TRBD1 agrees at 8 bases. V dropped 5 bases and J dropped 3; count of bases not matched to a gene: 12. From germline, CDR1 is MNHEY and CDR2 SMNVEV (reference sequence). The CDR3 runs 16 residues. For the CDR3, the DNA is TGTGCCAGCAGTCCCGGACAGGGTCGACTGTACTACGAGCAGTACTTC. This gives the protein CASSPGQGRLYYEQYF.

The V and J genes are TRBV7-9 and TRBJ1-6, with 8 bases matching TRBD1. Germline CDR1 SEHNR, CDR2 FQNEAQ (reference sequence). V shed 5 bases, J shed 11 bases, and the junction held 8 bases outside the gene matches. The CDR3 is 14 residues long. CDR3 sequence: CASSLQGASAPLHF. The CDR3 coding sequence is TGTGCCAGCAGCCTTCAGGGGGCATCAGCACCCCTCCACTTT.

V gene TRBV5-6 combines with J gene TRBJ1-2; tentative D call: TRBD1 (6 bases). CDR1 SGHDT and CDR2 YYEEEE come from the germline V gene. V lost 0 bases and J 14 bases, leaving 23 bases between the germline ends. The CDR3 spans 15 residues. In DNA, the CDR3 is TGTGCCAGCAGCTTGGGGGTTCAGGGGAGCTTATACTCAACCTTC. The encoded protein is CASSLGVQGSLYSTF.

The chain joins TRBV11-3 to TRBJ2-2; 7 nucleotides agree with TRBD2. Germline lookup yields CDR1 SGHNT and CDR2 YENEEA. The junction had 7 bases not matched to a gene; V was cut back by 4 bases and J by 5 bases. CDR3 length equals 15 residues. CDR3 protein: CASSSGRTETGELFF. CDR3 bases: TGTGCCAGCAGCTCCGGGAGGACGGAAACCGGGGAGCTGTTTTTT.

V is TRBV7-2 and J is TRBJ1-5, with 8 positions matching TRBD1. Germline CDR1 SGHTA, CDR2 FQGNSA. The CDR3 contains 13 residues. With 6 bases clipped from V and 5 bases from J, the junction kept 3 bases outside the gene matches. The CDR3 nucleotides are TGTGCCAGCAGACAGACAGGGGATCAGCCCCAGCATTTT. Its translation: CASRQTGDQPQHF.

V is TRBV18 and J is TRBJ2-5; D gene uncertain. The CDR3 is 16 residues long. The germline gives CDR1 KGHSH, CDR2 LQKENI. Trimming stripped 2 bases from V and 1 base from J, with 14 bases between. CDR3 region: CASSPAEPVLQETQYF. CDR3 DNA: TGTGCCAGCTCACCAGCAGAACCAGTCCTCCAAGAGACCCAGTACTTC.

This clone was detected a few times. CDR3 nucleotide sequence: TGTGCCAGCAGCCAGGGACATCTGAAAGGCGTGGATCAGCCCCAGCATTTT. It specifies CASSQGHLKGVDQPQHF. This chain connects TRBV13 to TRBJ1-5; tentative D call: TRBD1 (6 bases). Germline loops: CDR1 PRHDT, CDR2 FYEKMQ (reference sequence). The CDR3 is made up of 17 amino acids. Trimming took off 5 bases at V and 5 bases at J, with 22 bases between the two ends.

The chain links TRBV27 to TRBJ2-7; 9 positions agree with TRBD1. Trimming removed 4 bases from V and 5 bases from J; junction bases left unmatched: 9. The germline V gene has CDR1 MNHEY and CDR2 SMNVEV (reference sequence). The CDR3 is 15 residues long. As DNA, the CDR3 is TGTGCCAGCAGTTCAACTGGGACAGGGCTCAACGAGCAGTACTTC. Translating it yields CASSSTGTGLNEQYF.

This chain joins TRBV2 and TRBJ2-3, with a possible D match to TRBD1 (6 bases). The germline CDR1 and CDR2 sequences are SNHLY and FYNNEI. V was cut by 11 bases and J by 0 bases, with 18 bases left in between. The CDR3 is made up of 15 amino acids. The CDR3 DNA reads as TGTGCCGGACGGACAGAGCGATATAGCACAGATACGCAGTATTTT. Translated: CAGRTERYSTDTQYF.